These 30 T cell receptor beta chains share one sample of origin, sequenced in a study of tumor-infiltrating lymphocytes in primary liver carcinoma. Researchers generated TCR beta cDNA from approximately 500 ng of total RNA, relying on a constant-region primer. The TCR beta library was amplified through three nested multiplex PCR rounds in a modified ARM-PCR procedure. Rounds one and two of PCR, each of roughly 10 cycles, were primed with TRBV1-TRBV30 forward primers and a C-beta reverse primer. TCRdb re-analysed the multiplex PCR reads in MiXCR, keeping a single row per CDR3 protein. The repertoire holds approximately 320,000 distinct CDR3 sequences, with roughly 60% as singletons. The study extracted blood RNA from unsorted whole blood and also extracted germline DNA. Sequencing was carried out using peripheral blood. The receptors derive from a woman aged 30 to 39 with primary liver carcinoma and hepatitis B virus infection.

With respect to this clonotype: The conserved final phenylalanine or tryptophan is absent from the CDR3, which likely points to a read error. V and J are TRBV11-2 and TRBJ2-7, with D unclear. CDR1 SGHAT and CDR2 FQNNGV come from the germline V gene. The CDR3 runs to 15 residues. V lost 6 bases and J lost 3, with 18 bases in between. The CDR3 region is CASRATGGPGYEQYL. DNA for the CDR3: TGTGCCAGCAGAGCTACCGGCGGACCAGGCTACGAGCAGTACCTC.

This clonotype was seen ten or more times. This chain connects TRBV6-5 to TRBJ2-1; the match to TRBD1 covers 8 bases. The CDR3 is 15 amino acids. Losses at the gene ends were 6 bases for V and 0 bases for J; bases not matched to a gene: 4. Germline lookup yields CDR1 MNHEY and CDR2 SVGAGI. The CDR3 nucleotides are TGTGCCAGCAGACGGACAGGGAGCTCCTACAATGAGCAGTTCTTC. Its protein product is CASRRTGSSYNEQFF.

DNA for the CDR3: TGTGCCAGCAGCTTAAGGGACAGGGGTTACAAGCAGTACTTC. Its translation is CASSLRDRGYKQYF. J is TRBJ2-7 and V is TRBV5-4; the match to TRBD1 covers 10 bases. CDR1 and CDR2 (germline): SGHNT, YYREEE (reference sequence). The CDR3 totals 14 residues. The trim removed 2 bases at V and 8 bases at J, leaving 7 bases unmatched.

This CDR3 reads CASSKGVVGEQFF. DNA for the CDR3: TGTGCCAGCAGCAAAGGGGTAGTAGGTGAGCAGTTCTTC. The chain has TRBV21-1 and TRBJ2-1. TRBV21-1 is designated a pseudogene. The CDR3 runs 13 residues.

On this clonotype: A read error is possible here, since a much larger clone lies one base away. The chain has TRBV6-2 or TRBV6-3 and TRBJ2-7; D may correspond to TRBD1 or TRBD2 (5 bases each). V lost 10 bases and J lost 5, with 18 bases in between. The CDR3 contains 13 residues. CDR1 and CDR2 from the germline V gene are MNHEY and SVGEGT. In DNA form, the CDR3 reads TGTGCCAACGGCCGGGACGGATGGAACGAGCAGTACTTC. This gives the protein CANGRDGWNEQYF.

V and J are TRBV29-1 and TRBJ2-6; TRBD1 is a possible D gene (6 bases). Germline V gene sequence: CDR1 SQVTM, CDR2 ANQGSEA. The V gene lost 7 bases and the J gene lost 0 bases, with 13 bases spanning the gap. This CDR3 region has 15 residues. CDR3 DNA: TGCAGCGACAGGGACGGAGGCTCTGGGGCCAACGTCCTGACTTTC. Protein sequence: CSDRDGGSGANVLTF.

About this clonotype itself: One junction end disagrees with the germline gene, perhaps due to a read error. This chain joins TRBV11-2 and TRBJ2-7; possible D gene TRBD2, 6 bases. This CDR3 has 15 amino acids. Germline loops: CDR1 SGHAT, CDR2 FQNNGV. The CDR3 loop is CAISSNPGGTFEQYF. CDR3 DNA sequence: TGTGCCATCAGCTCCAACCCCGGAGGGACCTTCGAGCAGTACTTC. Using reference TRBV11-2 and TRBJ2-7 for the parts outside the CDR3, the full variable domain is EAGVAQSPRYKIIEKRQSVAFWCNPISGHATLYWYQQILGQGPKLLIQFQNNGVVDDSQLPKDRFSAERLKGVDSTLKIQPAKLEDSAVYLCAISSNPGGTFEQYFGPGTRLTVT.

Notes on this clonotype: An end of the junction differs from the germline gene, which may be a read error. The V call is TRBV6-5, the J call TRBJ2-2; either TRBD1 or TRBD2 may supply D (5 bases each). The CDR3 spans 16 residues. Germline V gene data show CDR1 as MNHEY and CDR2 as SVGAGI. Written as DNA, the CDR3 is TGTGTCAGCAGTTACTCCGGGACCGGGGACACCGGGGAGCTGTTTTTT. Translated, it gives CVSSYSGTGDTGELFF.

To note about this clonotype: This may stem from a read error, because a much larger clone lies one nucleotide away. Here the CDR3 omits its conserved ending phenylalanine or tryptophan, so a read error is the likely source. The V and J genes are TRBV12-3 or TRBV12-4 and TRBJ2-5; 7 bases line up with TRBD2. J was trimmed by 4 bases and V by 3 bases; bases with no gene match: 8. There are 15 residues in the CDR3. DNA for the CDR3: TGTGCCAGCAGTTTCGGGGCGGGAGCGAGAGAGACCCAGTACTTA. It is translated as CASSFGAGARETQYL.

The rearrangement uses TRBV4-3 and TRBJ2-1, with D uncertain. There are 14 residues in the CDR3. Germline loops: CDR1 LGHNA, CDR2 YSLEER. V shed 4 bases and J shed 2 bases, with 9 bases lying between them. The CDR3 DNA reads as TGCGCCAGCAGCCCGGCTCGGACCTACAATGAGCAGTTCTTC. Translating gives CASSPARTYNEQFF.

In its sample, this clonotype was seen a few times. The chain carries TRBV6-5 and TRBJ2-1; 9 bases align to TRBD1. Germline values: CDR1 MNHEY, CDR2 SVGAGI. This CDR3 region has 16 residues. V was pared by 2 bases and J by 7 bases, with 9 bases of the junction left unmatched. CDR3 loop: CASSYTWTGVVNEQFF. In DNA, the CDR3 is TGTGCCAGCAGTTACACTTGGACAGGGGTTGTAAATGAGCAGTTCTTC.

The chain uses TRBV29-1 and TRBJ2-1; 10 bases align to TRBD1. V lost 8 bases, J lost 9 bases, and 10 bases stayed unmatched. Looked up from germline, CDR1 is SQVTM and CDR2 is ANQGSEA. This CDR3 has 13 amino acids. The chain's CDR3 is CSNYGQGDGEQFF. CDR3 in DNA: TGCAGCAACTACGGACAGGGGGACGGTGAGCAGTTCTTC.

Concerning this clonotype itself: The junction differs from germline at one of its ends, possibly a read error. The chain carries TRBV4-3 and TRBJ2-3; TRBD2 might be the D (6 bases). Germline V CDR1 and CDR2: LGHNA, YSLEER. CDR3 length: 16 residues. This CDR3 reads CASSQGFTGVRHTQYF. In DNA, the CDR3 is TGTGCCAGCAGCCAAGGTTTTACGGGAGTCAGGCATACGCAGTATTTT.

The rearrangement uses TRBV29-1 and TRBJ2-2; 10 nucleotides agree with TRBD1. The junction had 15 bases not matched to a gene; V was cut back by 4 bases and J by 7 bases. Looked up from germline, CDR1 is SQVTM and CDR2 is ANQGSEA. This CDR3 region has 17 residues. CDR3 in DNA: TGCAGCGTTGGGGTGGCGAGACAGGGGGCTGAGGACGGGGAGCTGTTTTTT. Translating it yields CSVGVARQGAEDGELFF.

Of note for this clonotype: A much larger clone sits a single nucleotide away, making a read error possible. The chain carries TRBV7-8 and TRBJ2-1; no firm D call. CDR3 length equals 16 residues. Germline lookup yields CDR1 SGHVS and CDR2 FQNEAQ. CDR3 nucleotides: TGTGTCAGCAGCTTATGGCTCTTAGGGTCCTACAATGAGCAGTTCTTC. Its protein is CVSSLWLLGSYNEQFF.

The chain is built from TRBV29-1 and TRBJ2-3; the D is unclear. Germline CDR1 and CDR2: SQVTM and ANQGSEA. This CDR3 is 14 amino acids long. Trimming shortened V by 0 bases and J by 0 bases, and 7 bases separated the two germline ends. The CDR3 protein is CSVEEKRSTDTQYF. In DNA form, the CDR3 reads TGCAGCGTTGAAGAAAAAAGGAGCACAGATACGCAGTATTTT.

To note about this clonotype: A read error may produce the germline difference seen at one junction end. V gene TRBV5-6 combines with J gene TRBJ2-1; 10 bases are shared with TRBD2. Germline assignment: CDR1 SGHDT and CDR2 YYEEEE. The CDR3 spans 15 residues. CDR3 sequence: CPSSPTGTSAYEQFF. CDR3 DNA sequence: TGTCCCAGCAGCCCAACCGGGACTAGCGCTTATGAGCAGTTCTTC.

The chain is built from TRBV10-3 and TRBJ1-1; no firm D call. This CDR3 is built from 14 residues. V gave up 4 bases and J gave up 2 bases, with 11 bases separating them. The germline V gene encodes CDR1 ENHRY and CDR2 SYGVKD. The CDR3 sequence is CAISGGMTNTEAFF. The CDR3 coding sequence is TGTGCCATCAGTGGTGGGATGACAAACACTGAAGCTTTCTTT.

As to this clonotype: This may be a read error, as it is one base from a much larger clone. The V call is TRBV12-3 or TRBV12-4, the J call TRBJ2-1; D is perhaps TRBD1 (5 bases). This CDR3 contains 14 residues. The CDR3 bases are TGTGCCGGCAGTTTTCGGGCAGGGAAGCATGAGCAGTTCTTC. Encoded protein: CAGSFRAGKHEQFF.

In its sample, this clonotype was seen many times. The chain recombines TRBV29-1 with TRBJ2-3; 8 positions match TRBD1. Germline V gene lookup returns CDR1 SQVTM and CDR2 ANQGSEA. This CDR3 has 14 amino acids. V trimming: 6 bases; J trimming: 2 bases; junction bases outside the gene matches: 7. The CDR3 reads CSVESTGATDTQYF. CDR3 sequence (DNA): TGCAGCGTCGAGTCGACAGGGGCCACAGATACGCAGTATTTT.

This clonotype has at least ten counts. This CDR3 reads CASGTVVGLFF. CDR3 nucleotides: TGTGCCAGCGGGACAGTGGTAGGTTTGTTCTTC. The V and J genes are TRBV12-3 or TRBV12-4 and TRBJ2-1; TRBD1 aligns across 7 bases. V was clipped by 8 bases and J by 15 bases; unmatched bases: 10. CDR3 size: 11 residues.

The rearrangement uses TRBV6-1 and TRBJ2-7; tentatively, D is TRBD1 (5 bases). V lost 3 bases and J lost 2, with 8 bases in between. From germline, CDR1 is MNHNS and CDR2 SASEGT. This CDR3 has 13 residues. The CDR3 here is CASSDRVAYEQYF. Here the CDR3 DNA reads TGTGCCAGCAGTGACAGGGTTGCCTACGAGCAGTACTTC.

Only a few counts were recorded for this clonotype. The chain joins TRBV18 to TRBJ1-5; tentatively, D is TRBD1 (5 bases). CDR1 is KGHSH, CDR2 LQKENI, per germline. V gave up 3 bases and J gave up 6 bases, with 12 bases separating them. This CDR3 spans 14 amino acids. The CDR3 sequence is CASSPVREGQPQHF. The DNA for the CDR3 is TGTGCCAGCTCACCGGTCAGGGAGGGTCAGCCCCAGCATTTT.

The chain couples TRBV28 to TRBJ1-4; D uncertain. V shed 6 bases and J shed 0 bases, with 8 bases lying between them. The CDR3 loop spans 14 amino acids. The germline V gene has CDR1 MDHEN and CDR2 SYDVKM. This CDR3 is CASSFSATNEKLFF. The CDR3 coding sequence is TGTGCCAGCAGCTTCAGTGCAACTAATGAAAAACTGTTTTTT.

Note on this clonotype: At one end the junction does not follow the germline gene, possibly because of a read error. This chain uses TRBV28 with TRBJ1-1, with a tentative D call TRBD1 (6 bases). The CDR3 covers 16 residues. Germline V CDR1 and CDR2: MDHEN, SYDVKM. CDR3 sequence: CASSGWSRGQGTETFF. CDR3 nucleotide sequence: TGTGCCAGCAGCGGCTGGAGTCGGGGGCAAGGCACTGAAACTTTCTTT.

This chain links TRBV6-2 or TRBV6-3 with TRBJ1-1; D unclear. V gave up 1 base and J gave up 0 bases, with 12 bases separating them. From germline, CDR1 is MNHEY and CDR2 SVGEGT. CDR3 length: 16 amino acids. In DNA form, the CDR3 reads TGTGCCAGCAGTTACTGGGAGGCGAGGGTGAACACTGAAGCTTTCTTT. Translated, it gives CASSYWEARVNTEAFF.

The rearrangement uses TRBV6-5 and TRBJ1-4, with D maybe TRBD1 (6 bases). Trimming removed 5 bases at V and 8 bases at J, with 15 bases between. CDR3 length: 14 residues. Per the germline V gene, CDR1 is MNHEY and CDR2 is SVGAGI. In nucleotides, the CDR3 is TGTGCCAGCAGTAAAGGCAGGGGCAGGGAAAAACTGTTTTTT. Protein product: CASSKGRGREKLFF.

A few counts support this clonotype. The chain couples TRBV6-5 to TRBJ2-7; either TRBD1 or TRBD2 may supply D (6 bases each). This CDR3 contains 14 residues. V was pared by 6 bases and J by 4 bases, with 16 bases between. Germline V CDR1 and CDR2: MNHEY, SVGAGI. The CDR3 is CASSREAGHYEQYF. CDR3 DNA: TGTGCCAGCAGCCGAGAGGCGGGACATTACGAGCAGTACTTC.

The genes are TRBV11-2 and TRBJ2-3; 11 positions agree with TRBD2. This CDR3 comprises 14 residues. V shed 3 bases and J 11 bases; nucleotides not matched to a gene: 7. Germline loops: CDR1 SGHAT, CDR2 FQNNGV. The CDR3 spells CASSFLAGGVKQYF. In DNA, the CDR3 is TGTGCCAGCAGCTTTCTAGCGGGGGGCGTTAAGCAGTATTTT.

On this clonotype: Relative to the germline gene, one junction end is altered; a read error may explain this. This sequence joins TRBV11-2 and TRBJ2-3; D gene ambiguous. Germline loops: CDR1 SGHAT, CDR2 FQNNGV. The CDR3 length is 11 residues. The CDR3 reads CASWFTDTKYF. CDR3 DNA: TGTGCCAGCTGGTTCACAGATACGAAGTATTTT.